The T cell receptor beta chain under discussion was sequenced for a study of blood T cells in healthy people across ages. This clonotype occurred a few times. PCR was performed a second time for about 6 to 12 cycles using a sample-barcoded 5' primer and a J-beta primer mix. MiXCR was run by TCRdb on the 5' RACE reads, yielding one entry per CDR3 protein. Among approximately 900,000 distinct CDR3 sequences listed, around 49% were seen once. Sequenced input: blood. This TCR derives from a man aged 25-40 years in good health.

This chain's CDR3 is CSAQGNSYEQYF. CDR3 nucleotides: TGCAGTGCCCAGGGAAACTCCTACGAGCAGTACTTC. The chain joins TRBV20-1 to TRBJ2-7; possibly TRBD1 for D (5 bases). The V end was cut by 6 bases, the J end by 0 bases, with 9 bases between. Germline loops: CDR1 DFQATT, CDR2 SNEGSKA (reference sequence). This CDR3 comprises 12 residues.